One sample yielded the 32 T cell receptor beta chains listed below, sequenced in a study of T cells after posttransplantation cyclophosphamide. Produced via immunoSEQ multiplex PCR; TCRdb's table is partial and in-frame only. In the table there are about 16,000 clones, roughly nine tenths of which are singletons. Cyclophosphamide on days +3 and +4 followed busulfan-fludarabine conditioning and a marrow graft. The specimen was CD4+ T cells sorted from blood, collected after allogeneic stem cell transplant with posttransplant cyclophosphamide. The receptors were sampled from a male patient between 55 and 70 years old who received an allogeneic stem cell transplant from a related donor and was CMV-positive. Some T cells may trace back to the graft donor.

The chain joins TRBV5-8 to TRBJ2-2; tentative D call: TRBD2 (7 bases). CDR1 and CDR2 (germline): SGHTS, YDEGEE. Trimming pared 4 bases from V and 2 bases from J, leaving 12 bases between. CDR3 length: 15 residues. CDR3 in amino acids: CASSKRGQNTGELFF. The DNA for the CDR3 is TGTGCCAGCAGCAAGCGGGGACAAAACACCGGGGAGCTGTTTTTT.

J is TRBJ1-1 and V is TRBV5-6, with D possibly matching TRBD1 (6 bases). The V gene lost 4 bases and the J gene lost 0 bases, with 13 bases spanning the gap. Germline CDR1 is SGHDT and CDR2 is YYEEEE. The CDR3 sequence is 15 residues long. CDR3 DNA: TGTGCCAGCAGCGGAAGGGGGGGGGTGAACACTGAAGCTTTCTTT. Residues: CASSGRGGVNTEAFF. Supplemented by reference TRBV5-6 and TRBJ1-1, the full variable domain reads DAGVTQSPTHLIKTRGQQVTLRCSPKSGHDTVSWYQQALGQGPQFIFQYYEEEERQRGNFPDRFSGHQFPNYSSELNVNALLLGDSALYLCASSGRGGVNTEAFFGQGTRLTVV.

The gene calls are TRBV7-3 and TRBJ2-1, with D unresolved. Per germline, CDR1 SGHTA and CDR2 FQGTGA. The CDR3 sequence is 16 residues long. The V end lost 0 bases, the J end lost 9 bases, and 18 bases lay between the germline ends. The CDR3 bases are TGTGCCAGCAGCTTAACGGCGGCCTATAATCATGGTGAGCAGTTCTTC. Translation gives CASSLTAAYNHGEQFF.

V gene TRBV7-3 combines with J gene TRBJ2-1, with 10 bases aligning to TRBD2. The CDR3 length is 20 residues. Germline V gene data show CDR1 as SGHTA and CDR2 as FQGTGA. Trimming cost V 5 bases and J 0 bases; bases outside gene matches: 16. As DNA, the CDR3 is TGTGCCAGCAGCCTCCCGGCTAGCGGGGGAAAATCGAGCTCCTACAATGAGCAGTTCTTC. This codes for CASSLPASGGKSSSYNEQFF.

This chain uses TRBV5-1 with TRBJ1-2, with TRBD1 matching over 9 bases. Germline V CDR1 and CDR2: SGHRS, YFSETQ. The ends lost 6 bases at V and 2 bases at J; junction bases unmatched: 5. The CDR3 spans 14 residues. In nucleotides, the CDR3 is TGCGCCAGCAACGACAGGGGGAACAACTATGGCTACACCTTC. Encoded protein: CASNDRGNNYGYTF.

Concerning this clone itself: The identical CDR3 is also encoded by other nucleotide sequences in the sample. CDR3 amino acids: CASSSNPGDRLYEQYF. The DNA for the CDR3 is TGTGCCAGCAGTTCAAACCCTGGAGACAGACTCTACGAGCAGTACTTC. The chain recombines TRBV6-5 with TRBJ2-7, with D possibly being TRBD1 (5 bases). Trimming removed 4 bases at V and 3 bases at J, with 19 bases between. The germline CDR1 and CDR2 sequences are MNHEY and SVGAGI. This CDR3 spans 16 amino acids.

The CDR3 sequence is CASSSILAGVTSYEQYF. The CDR3 nucleotides are TGTGCCAGCAGCAGTATATTAGCGGGGGTGACCTCCTACGAGCAGTACTTC. The genes are TRBV21-1 and TRBJ2-7; the D segment call TRBD2 is taken from the table without a DNA check. TRBV21-1 is marked as a pseudogene. This CDR3 comprises 17 residues.

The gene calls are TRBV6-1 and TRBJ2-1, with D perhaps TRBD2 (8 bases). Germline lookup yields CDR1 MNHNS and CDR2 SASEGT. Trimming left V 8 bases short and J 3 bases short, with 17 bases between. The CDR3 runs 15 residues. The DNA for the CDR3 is TGTGCCAGCCGGGTAGCGGGACAGTACTACAATGAGCAGTTCTTC. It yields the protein CASRVAGQYYNEQFF.

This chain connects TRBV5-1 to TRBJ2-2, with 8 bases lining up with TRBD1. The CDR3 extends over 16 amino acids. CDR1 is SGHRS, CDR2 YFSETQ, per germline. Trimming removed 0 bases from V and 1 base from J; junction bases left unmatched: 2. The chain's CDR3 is CASSLADRGNTGELFF. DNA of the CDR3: TGCGCCAGCAGCTTGGCCGACAGGGGGAACACCGGGGAGCTGTTTTTT.

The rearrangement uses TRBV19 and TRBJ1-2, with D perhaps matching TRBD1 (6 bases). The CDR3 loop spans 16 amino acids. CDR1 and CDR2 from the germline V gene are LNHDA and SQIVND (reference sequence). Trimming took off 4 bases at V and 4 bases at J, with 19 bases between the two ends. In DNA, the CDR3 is TGTGCCAGTAGTAGACGGGACACCCAACGGGGCTATGGCTACACCTTC. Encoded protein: CASSRRDTQRGYGYTF.

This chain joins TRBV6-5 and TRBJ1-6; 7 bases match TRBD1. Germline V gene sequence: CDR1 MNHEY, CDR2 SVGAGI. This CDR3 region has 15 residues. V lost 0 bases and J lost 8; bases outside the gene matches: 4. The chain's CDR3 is CASSYSRTGDSPLHF. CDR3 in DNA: TGTGCCAGCAGTTACTCGCGCACAGGGGATTCACCCCTCCACTTT.

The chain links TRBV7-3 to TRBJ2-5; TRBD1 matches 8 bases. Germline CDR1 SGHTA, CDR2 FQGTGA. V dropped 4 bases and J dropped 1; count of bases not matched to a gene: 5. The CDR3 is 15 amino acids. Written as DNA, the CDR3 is TGTGCCAGCAGCTCCCAGGGGGCACTCCAAGAGACCCAGTACTTC. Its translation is CASSSQGALQETQYF. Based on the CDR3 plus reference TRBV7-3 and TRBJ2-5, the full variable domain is GAGVSQTPSNKVTEKGKYVELRCDPISGHTALYWYRQSLGQGPEFLIYFQGTGAADDSGLPNDRFFAVRPEGSVSTLKIQRTERGDSAVYLCASSSQGALQETQYFGPGTRLLVL.

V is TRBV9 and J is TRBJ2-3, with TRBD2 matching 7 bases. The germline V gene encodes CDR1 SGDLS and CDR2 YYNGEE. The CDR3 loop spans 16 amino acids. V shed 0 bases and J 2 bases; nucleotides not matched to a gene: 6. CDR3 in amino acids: CASSVETGGHTDTQYF. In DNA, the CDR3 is TGTGCCAGCAGCGTAGAGACGGGGGGTCACACAGATACGCAGTATTTT. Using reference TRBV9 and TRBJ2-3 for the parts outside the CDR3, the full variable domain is DSGVTQTPKHLITATGQRVTLRCSPRSGDLSVYWYQQSLDQGLQFLIQYYNGEERAKGNILERFSAQQFPDLHSELNLSSLELGDSALYFCASSVETGGHTDTQYFGPGTRLTVL.

The CDR3 DNA reads as TGTGCCAGCAGCCAAGATCCCTCCCCCCTCCACTTT. This translates into CASSQDPSPLHF. The chain joins TRBV14 to TRBJ1-6; D not certain. Germline values: CDR1 SGHDN, CDR2 FVKESK. The V end lost 0 bases, the J end lost 13 bases, and 7 bases lay between the germline ends. CDR3 size: 12 residues. Looking up the rest from reference TRBV14 and TRBJ1-6 gives the full variable domain: EAGVTQFPSHSVIEKGQTVTLRCDPISGHDNLYWYRRVMGKEIKFLLHFVKESKQDESGMPNNRFLAERTGGTYSTLKVQPAELEDSGVYFCASSQDPSPLHFGNGTRLTVT.

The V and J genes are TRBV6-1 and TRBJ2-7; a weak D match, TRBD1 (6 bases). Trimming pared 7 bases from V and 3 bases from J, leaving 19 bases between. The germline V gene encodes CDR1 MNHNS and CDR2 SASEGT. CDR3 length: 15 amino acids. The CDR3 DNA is TGTGCCAGCATTATGACAGGCGGCACCGACTACGAGCAGTACTTC. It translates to CASIMTGGTDYEQYF.

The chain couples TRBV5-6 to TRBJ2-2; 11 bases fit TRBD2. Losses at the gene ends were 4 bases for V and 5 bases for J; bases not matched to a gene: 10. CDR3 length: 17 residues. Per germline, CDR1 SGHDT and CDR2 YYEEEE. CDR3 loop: CASSPTLAGGRTGELFF. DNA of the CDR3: TGTGCCAGCAGCCCAACCTTAGCGGGGGGGCGGACCGGGGAGCTGTTTTTT.

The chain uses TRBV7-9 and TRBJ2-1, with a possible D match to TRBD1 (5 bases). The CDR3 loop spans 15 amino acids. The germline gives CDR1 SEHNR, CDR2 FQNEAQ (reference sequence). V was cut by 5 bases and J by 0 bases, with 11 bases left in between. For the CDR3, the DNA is TGTGCCAGCAGCCTAAGGGGTACCTCCTACAATGAGCAGTTCTTC. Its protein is CASSLRGTSYNEQFF. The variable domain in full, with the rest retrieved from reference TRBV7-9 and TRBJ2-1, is DTGVSQNPRHKITKRGQNVTFRCDPISEHNRLYWYRQTLGQGPEFLTYFQNEAQLEKSRLLSDRFSAERPKGSFSTLEIQRTEQGDSAMYLCASSLRGTSYNEQFFGPGTRLTVL.

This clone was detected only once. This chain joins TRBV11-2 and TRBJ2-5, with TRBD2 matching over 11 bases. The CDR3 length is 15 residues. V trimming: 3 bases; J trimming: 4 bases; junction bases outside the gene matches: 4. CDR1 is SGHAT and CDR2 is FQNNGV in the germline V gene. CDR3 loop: CASSFRLAGIETQYF. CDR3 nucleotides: TGTGCCAGCAGCTTCCGACTAGCGGGGATAGAGACCCAGTACTTC. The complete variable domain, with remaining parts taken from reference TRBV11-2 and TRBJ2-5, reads EAGVAQSPRYKIIEKRQSVAFWCNPISGHATLYWYQQILGQGPKLLIQFQNNGVVDDSQLPKDRFSAERLKGVDSTLKIQPAKLEDSAVYLCASSFRLAGIETQYFGPGTRLLVL.

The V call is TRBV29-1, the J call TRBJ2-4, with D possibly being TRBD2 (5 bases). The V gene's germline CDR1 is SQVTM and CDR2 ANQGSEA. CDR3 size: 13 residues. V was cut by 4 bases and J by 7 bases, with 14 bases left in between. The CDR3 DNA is TGCAGCGTTGGCTCCCGGGGTGGGAACATTCAGTACTTC. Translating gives CSVGSRGGNIQYF.

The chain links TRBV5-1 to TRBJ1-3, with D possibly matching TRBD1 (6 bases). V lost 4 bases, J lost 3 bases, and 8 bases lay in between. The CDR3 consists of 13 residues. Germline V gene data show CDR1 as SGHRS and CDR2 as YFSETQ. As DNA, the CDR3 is TGCGCCAGCAGCAGGACAGTTGGAAACACCATATATTTT. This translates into CASSRTVGNTIYF.

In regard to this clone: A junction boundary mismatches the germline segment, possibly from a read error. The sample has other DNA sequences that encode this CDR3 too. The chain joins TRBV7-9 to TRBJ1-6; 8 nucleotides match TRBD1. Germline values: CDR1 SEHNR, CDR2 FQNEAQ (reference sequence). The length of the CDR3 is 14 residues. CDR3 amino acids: CASSSGQGNSPLHF. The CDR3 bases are TGTGCCAGCAGCTCCGGACAGGGAAATTCCCCCCTCCACTTT.

CDR3 region: CASTVDRDTQPQHF. The CDR3 region has the DNA TGTGCCAGTACCGTTGACAGGGATACTCAGCCCCAGCATTTT. The chain is built from TRBV19 and TRBJ1-5, with 7 positions matching TRBD1. The CDR3 contains 14 residues. J was trimmed by 6 bases and V by 7 bases; bases with no gene match: 9. The germline gives CDR1 LNHDA, CDR2 SQIVND (reference sequence).

The CDR3 DNA reads TGTGCCAGCAGCGTAGGATCATTAAGGGGGCGGCACACTGAAGCTTTCTTT. Translating it yields CASSVGSLRGRHTEAFF. The chain uses TRBV9 and TRBJ1-1, with 7 positions matching TRBD1. Germline V CDR1 and CDR2: SGDLS, YYNGEE. This CDR3 region has 17 residues. The junction had 11 bases not matched to a gene; V was cut back by 0 bases and J by 3 bases.

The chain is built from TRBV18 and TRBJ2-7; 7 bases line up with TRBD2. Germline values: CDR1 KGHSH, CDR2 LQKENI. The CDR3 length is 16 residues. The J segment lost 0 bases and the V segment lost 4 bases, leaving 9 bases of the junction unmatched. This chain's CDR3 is CASSRPSGALSYEQYF. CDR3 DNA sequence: TGTGCCAGCTCACGACCCAGCGGGGCACTCTCCTACGAGCAGTACTTC.

Written as DNA, the CDR3 is TGTGCCACCCAATGGGGGGTTGGAGATTCACCCCTCCACTTT. Protein product: CATQWGVGDSPLHF. The chain carries TRBV2 and TRBJ1-6; D is perhaps TRBD1 (5 bases). The CDR3 length is 14 residues. V lost 10 bases to trimming and J lost 8 bases, with 18 bases between them. CDR1 and CDR2 (germline): SNHLY, FYNNEI.

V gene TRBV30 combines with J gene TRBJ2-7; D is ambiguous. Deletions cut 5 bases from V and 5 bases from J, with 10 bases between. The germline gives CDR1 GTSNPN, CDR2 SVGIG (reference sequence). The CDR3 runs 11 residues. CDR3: CAWDNLDEQYF. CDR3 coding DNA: TGTGCCTGGGACAACCTCGACGAGCAGTACTTC.

CDR3 DNA sequence: TGTGCCAGCAGTTTTTTAATAGGGGGAAGTCAAGAGATAGGGACCCAGTACTTC. This gives the protein CASSFLIGGSQEIGTQYF. The chain employs TRBV27 and TRBJ2-5; a weak D match, TRBD1 (6 bases). This CDR3 is built from 18 residues. From germline, CDR1 is MNHEY and CDR2 SMNVEV (reference sequence). V was clipped by 3 bases and J by 7 bases, with 27 bases between them.

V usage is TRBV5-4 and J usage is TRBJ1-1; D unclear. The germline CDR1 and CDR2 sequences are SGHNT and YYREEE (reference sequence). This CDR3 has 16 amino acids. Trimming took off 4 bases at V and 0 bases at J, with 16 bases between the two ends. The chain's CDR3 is CASSLGVGRMNTEAFF. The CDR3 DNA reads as TGTGCCAGCAGCCTAGGTGTTGGTCGGATGAACACTGAAGCTTTCTTT. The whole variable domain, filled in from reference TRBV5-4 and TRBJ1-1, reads ETGVTQSPTHLIKTRGQQVTLRCSSQSGHNTVSWYQQALGQGPQFIFQYYREEENGRGNFPPRFSGLQFPNYSSELNVNALELDDSALYLCASSLGVGRMNTEAFFGQGTRLTVV.

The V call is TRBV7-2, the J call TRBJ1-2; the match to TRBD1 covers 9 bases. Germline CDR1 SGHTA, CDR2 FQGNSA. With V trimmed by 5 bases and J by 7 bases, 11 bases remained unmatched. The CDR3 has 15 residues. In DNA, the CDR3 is TGTGCCAGCAGCCGAAATACAGGGGGCAAGGGTGGCTACACCTTC. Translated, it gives CASSRNTGGKGGYTF.

The CDR3 protein is CASSLGVAGGYNEQFF. For the CDR3, the DNA is TGTGCCAGCAGCTTAGGGGTGGCGGGGGGGTACAATGAGCAGTTCTTC. V gene TRBV7-8 combines with J gene TRBJ2-1; 9 bases agree with TRBD2. CDR1 and CDR2 (germline): SGHVS, FQNEAQ. The CDR3 is 16 amino acids. After removal of 1 base from V and 4 bases from J, the junction contained 5 bases not matched to a gene.

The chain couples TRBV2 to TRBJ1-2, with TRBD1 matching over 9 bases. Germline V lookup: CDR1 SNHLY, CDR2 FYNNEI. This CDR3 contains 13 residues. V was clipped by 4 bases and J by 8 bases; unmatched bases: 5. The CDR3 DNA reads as TGTGCCAGCAGTGGGGACAGGGTACAAGGCTACACCTTC. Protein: CASSGDRVQGYTF.

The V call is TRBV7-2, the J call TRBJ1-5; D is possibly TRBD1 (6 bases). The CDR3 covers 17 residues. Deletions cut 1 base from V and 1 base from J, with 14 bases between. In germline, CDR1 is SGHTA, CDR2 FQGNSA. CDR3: CASSLGGGLESNQPQHF. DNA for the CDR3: TGTGCCAGCAGCTTAGGAGGGGGTCTCGAGAGCAATCAGCCCCAGCATTTT.